Listed below are T cell receptor beta chains from one sample, sequenced in a study of blood T cell repertoires in COVID-19. TCRdb's table, derived via immunoSEQ multiplex PCR, lists solely in-frame clones and lacks some. The sample has some 97,000 clones, less than 90% seen once; the top ten hold about 7.4%. Input material: peripheral blood. These receptor sequences come from a man younger than 40 in a cohort sampled during active COVID-19. The CDR3 runs from the conserved cysteine through the conserved F or W. Clone sizes are given selectively: once, few, many, or a class where the clone is expanded.

TRBV19	TRBJ1-2	once	CASSIGQGFTYGYTF
TRBV4-1	TRBJ2-7	NA	CASSQGASGGYEQYF
TRBV28	TRBJ1-1	NA	CASRLPGRENTEAFF
TRBV30	TRBJ2-7	few	CAWSVAETYEQYF
TRBV19	TRBJ2-7	few	CASSISAGGVPYEQYF
TRBV19	TRBJ1-5	NA	CASSIGSWQGAAYSNQPQHF
TRBV4-3	TRBJ2-5	NA	CASSHTSTQETQYF
TRBV12-5	TRBJ2-7	NA	CASGPGAYEQYF
TRBV5-4	TRBJ1-1	once	CASSLKTGGESNTEAFF
TRBV12-3/TRBV12-4	TRBJ1-1	NA	CASRQGEVTEAFF
TRBV6-5	TRBJ1-2	NA	CASQTYQGYGYTF
TRBV11-3	TRBJ2-2	once	CASSRWTGAEANTGELFF
TRBV3-1/TRBV3-2	TRBJ2-6	NA	CASSQDRGTSGANVLTF
TRBV6-5	TRBJ1-1	NA	CASSYDQSPNEAFF
TRBV3-1/TRBV3-2	TRBJ2-3	NA	CASSQPSDTQYF
TRBV18	TRBJ1-5	NA	CASSLLGTGANNQPQHF
TRBV28	TRBJ2-2	NA	CASSLWSLAGGPGELFF
TRBV6-2/TRBV6-3	TRBJ2-5	NA	CASSPFLETQYF
TRBV30	TRBJ2-5	NA	CAWSVGGGKETQYF
TRBV6-4	TRBJ2-6	NA	CASSGGTGISGANVLTF
TRBV6-1	TRBJ1-5	NA	CASSVHRGLGNQPQHF
TRBV5-6	TRBJ2-2	NA	CASSLLTGGVPGELFF
TRBV3-1/TRBV3-2	TRBJ2-5	NA	CASSQQTSQETQYF
TRBV9	TRBJ1-3	NA	CASSARGNAGNTIYF
TRBV7-2	TRBJ2-5	once	CASSLSAGGWRKETQYF
TRBV7-2	TRBJ1-3	few	CASSLNAQGAGNTIYF
TRBV4-3	TRBJ1-1	NA	CASSQETGNVAFF
TRBV19	TRBJ2-5	few	CASSMTAGGETQYF
TRBV29-1	TRBJ2-5	NA	CSVEDYVGPAQETQYF
TRBV10-3	TRBJ1-3	NA	CAISVNRANSGNTIYF
TRBV4-1	TRBJ2-6	NA	CASSQDERTGANVLTF
TRBV27	TRBJ1-2	NA	CASSKGGKLANYGYTF
TRBV2	TRBJ1-2	NA	CASSLQLGLYGYTF
TRBV18	TRBJ1-2	NA	CASSPEEFYGYTF
TRBV2	TRBJ2-5	NA	CTSRPLAGGRETQYF
TRBV7-8	TRBJ1-2	NA	CASSLLVKIGSGYGYTF
TRBV18	TRBJ1-5	NA	CASSGQGGINQPQHF
TRBV10-3	TRBJ1-1	NA	CAISGRGGNTEAFF
TRBV9	TRBJ1-1	NA	CASSVGGTGRTEAFF
TRBV11-3	TRBJ2-5	NA	CASSPSGQIVETQYF
TRBV7-2	TRBJ2-7	NA	CASSLSTLYEQYF
TRBV6-5	TRBJ2-5	NA	CASSYSIDSPVETQYF
TRBV7-2	TRBJ2-7	once	CASSPAPGQGATEQYF
TRBV7-8	TRBJ1-1	NA	CASSLGAGVGWNTEAFF
TRBV7-9	TRBJ2-5	NA	CASSSTDREQETQYF
TRBV30	TRBJ2-7	NA	CAWSLGTGRHEQYF
TRBV5-4	TRBJ2-1	NA	CASRERGGQDNEQFF
TRBV3-1/TRBV3-2	TRBJ1-6	NA	CASSLEGQGSNSPLHF
TRBV27	TRBJ2-1	NA	CASTTGFNEQFF
TRBV5-1	TRBJ2-7	NA	CASSRTGVDYEQYF
TRBV5-4	TRBJ1-1	NA	CASSPGQGSVSEAFF
TRBV19	TRBJ2-1	NA	CASSINSGSSYNEQFF
TRBV7-9	TRBJ1-6	NA	CASSSRWSGSPLHF
TRBV7-6	TRBJ2-1	NA	CASSLETGEGNYNEQFF
TRBV24-1	TRBJ1-5	NA	CATSPSQVNNQPQHF
TRBV25-1	TRBJ2-1	NA	CASRRTGAYNEQFF
TRBV15	TRBJ1-3	NA	CATSREEGEGGNTIYF
TRBV7-6	TRBJ2-5	NA	CASSPGASATPSLGYF